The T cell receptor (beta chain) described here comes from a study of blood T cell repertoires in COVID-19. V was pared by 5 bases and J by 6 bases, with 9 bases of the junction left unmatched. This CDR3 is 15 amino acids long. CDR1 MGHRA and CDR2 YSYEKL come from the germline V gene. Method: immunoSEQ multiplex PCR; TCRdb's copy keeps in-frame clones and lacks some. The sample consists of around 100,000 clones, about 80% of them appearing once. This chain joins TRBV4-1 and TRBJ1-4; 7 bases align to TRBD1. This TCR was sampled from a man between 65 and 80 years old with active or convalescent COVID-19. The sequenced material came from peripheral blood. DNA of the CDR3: TGCGCCAGCAGCATTGAGGGGGCGCGTGATGAAAAACTGTTTTTT. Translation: CASSIEGARDEKLFF.